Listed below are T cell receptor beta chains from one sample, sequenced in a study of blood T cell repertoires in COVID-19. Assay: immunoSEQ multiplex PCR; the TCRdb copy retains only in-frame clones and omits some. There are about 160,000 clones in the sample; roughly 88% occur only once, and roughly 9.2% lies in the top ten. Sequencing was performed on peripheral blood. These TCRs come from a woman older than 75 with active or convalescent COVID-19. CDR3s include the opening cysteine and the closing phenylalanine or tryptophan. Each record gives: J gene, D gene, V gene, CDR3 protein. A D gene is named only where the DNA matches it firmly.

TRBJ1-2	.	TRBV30	CAWSPYVRQGSTNYGYTF
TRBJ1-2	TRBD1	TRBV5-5	CASSIDRGLGYTF
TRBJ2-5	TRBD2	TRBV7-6	CASSPLAGGLQETQYF
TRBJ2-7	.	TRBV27	CASSSLPGSLLYF
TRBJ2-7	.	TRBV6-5	CASKESYEQYF
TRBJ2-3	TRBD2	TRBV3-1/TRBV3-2	CASSQESIAGGSTDTQYF
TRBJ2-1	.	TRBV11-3	CASSLGGRVVNEQFF
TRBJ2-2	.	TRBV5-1	CASSLITGGDTGELFF
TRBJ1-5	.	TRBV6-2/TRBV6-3	CASSPWAVSNQPQHF
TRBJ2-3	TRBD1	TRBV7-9	CASSIRTGVADTQYF
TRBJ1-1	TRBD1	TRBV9	CASSVDQGAGTEAFF
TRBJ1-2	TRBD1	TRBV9	CASSVAGTGLGYGYTF
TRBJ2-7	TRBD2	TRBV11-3	CASSLDSRGGSYEQYF
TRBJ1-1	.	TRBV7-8	CASSLGGRGRGTFF
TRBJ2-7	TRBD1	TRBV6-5	CASRTGTGGNYEQYF
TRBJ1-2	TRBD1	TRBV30	CACLQGVYGYTF
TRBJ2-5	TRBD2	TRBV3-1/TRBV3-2	CASRGLARETQYF
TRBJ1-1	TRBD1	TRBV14	CASSLTGDTEAFF
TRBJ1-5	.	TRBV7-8	CASSLRTDLNQPQHF
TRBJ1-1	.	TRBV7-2	CASSLEVLQYEAFF
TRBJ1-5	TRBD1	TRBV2	CASSEFSGGSQPQHF
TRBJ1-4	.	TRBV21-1	CASSDRATNEKLFF
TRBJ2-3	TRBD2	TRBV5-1	CASSLEGGYVTDTQYF
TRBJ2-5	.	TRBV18	CASSPLQETQYF